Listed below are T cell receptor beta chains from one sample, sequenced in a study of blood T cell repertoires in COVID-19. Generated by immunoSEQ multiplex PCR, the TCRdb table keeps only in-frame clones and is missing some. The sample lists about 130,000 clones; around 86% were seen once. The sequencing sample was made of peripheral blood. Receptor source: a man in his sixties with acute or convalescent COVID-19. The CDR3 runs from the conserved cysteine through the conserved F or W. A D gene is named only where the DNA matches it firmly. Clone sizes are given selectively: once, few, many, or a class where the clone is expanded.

CDR3 protein: CASSPSGGGLQPQHF
J gene: TRBJ1-5
clone size: .
V gene: TRBV11-2
D gene: .
CDR3 length: 15

CDR3 protein: CASSFRPSGTEAFF
J gene: TRBJ1-1
clone size: .
V gene: TRBV7-2
D gene: .
CDR3 length: 14

CDR3 protein: CASSRQGDYGYTF
J gene: TRBJ1-2
clone size: .
V gene: TRBV10-1
D gene: TRBD1
CDR3 length: 13

CDR3 protein: CASSEPGKETQYF
J gene: TRBJ2-5
clone size: .
V gene: TRBV25-1
D gene: .
CDR3 length: 13

CDR3 protein: CASSLESPTGKSYNEQFF
J gene: TRBJ2-1
clone size: .
V gene: TRBV11-2
D gene: TRBD1
CDR3 length: 18

CDR3 protein: CASSSRLAEAETQYF
J gene: TRBJ2-5
clone size: .
V gene: TRBV5-1
D gene: TRBD2
CDR3 length: 15

CDR3 protein: CASSPHAGSMLTEAFF
J gene: TRBJ1-1
clone size: once
V gene: TRBV2
D gene: .
CDR3 length: 16

CDR3 protein: CASTRREGDNYGYTF
J gene: TRBJ1-2
clone size: .
V gene: TRBV19
D gene: .
CDR3 length: 15

CDR3 protein: CASTVTAGSTEAFF
J gene: TRBJ1-1
clone size: .
V gene: TRBV5-1
D gene: .
CDR3 length: 14

CDR3 protein: CASTRSTDTQYF
J gene: TRBJ2-3
clone size: .
V gene: TRBV7-9
D gene: .
CDR3 length: 12

CDR3 protein: CASSPGQVSYEQYF
J gene: TRBJ2-7
clone size: .
V gene: TRBV5-4
D gene: TRBD1
CDR3 length: 14

CDR3 protein: CASSLVAGGGYEQYF
J gene: TRBJ2-7
clone size: few
V gene: TRBV5-4
D gene: TRBD1
CDR3 length: 15

CDR3 protein: CASSLPGNGYTF
J gene: TRBJ1-2
clone size: .
V gene: TRBV28
D gene: .
CDR3 length: 12

CDR3 protein: CASSGTSGSIGELFF
J gene: TRBJ2-2
clone size: .
V gene: TRBV2
D gene: TRBD2
CDR3 length: 15

CDR3 protein: CASSQVAIRTYNEQFF
J gene: TRBJ2-1
clone size: .
V gene: TRBV4-1
D gene: .
CDR3 length: 16

CDR3 protein: CASSLVDQPQHF
J gene: TRBJ1-5
clone size: once
V gene: TRBV28
D gene: .
CDR3 length: 12